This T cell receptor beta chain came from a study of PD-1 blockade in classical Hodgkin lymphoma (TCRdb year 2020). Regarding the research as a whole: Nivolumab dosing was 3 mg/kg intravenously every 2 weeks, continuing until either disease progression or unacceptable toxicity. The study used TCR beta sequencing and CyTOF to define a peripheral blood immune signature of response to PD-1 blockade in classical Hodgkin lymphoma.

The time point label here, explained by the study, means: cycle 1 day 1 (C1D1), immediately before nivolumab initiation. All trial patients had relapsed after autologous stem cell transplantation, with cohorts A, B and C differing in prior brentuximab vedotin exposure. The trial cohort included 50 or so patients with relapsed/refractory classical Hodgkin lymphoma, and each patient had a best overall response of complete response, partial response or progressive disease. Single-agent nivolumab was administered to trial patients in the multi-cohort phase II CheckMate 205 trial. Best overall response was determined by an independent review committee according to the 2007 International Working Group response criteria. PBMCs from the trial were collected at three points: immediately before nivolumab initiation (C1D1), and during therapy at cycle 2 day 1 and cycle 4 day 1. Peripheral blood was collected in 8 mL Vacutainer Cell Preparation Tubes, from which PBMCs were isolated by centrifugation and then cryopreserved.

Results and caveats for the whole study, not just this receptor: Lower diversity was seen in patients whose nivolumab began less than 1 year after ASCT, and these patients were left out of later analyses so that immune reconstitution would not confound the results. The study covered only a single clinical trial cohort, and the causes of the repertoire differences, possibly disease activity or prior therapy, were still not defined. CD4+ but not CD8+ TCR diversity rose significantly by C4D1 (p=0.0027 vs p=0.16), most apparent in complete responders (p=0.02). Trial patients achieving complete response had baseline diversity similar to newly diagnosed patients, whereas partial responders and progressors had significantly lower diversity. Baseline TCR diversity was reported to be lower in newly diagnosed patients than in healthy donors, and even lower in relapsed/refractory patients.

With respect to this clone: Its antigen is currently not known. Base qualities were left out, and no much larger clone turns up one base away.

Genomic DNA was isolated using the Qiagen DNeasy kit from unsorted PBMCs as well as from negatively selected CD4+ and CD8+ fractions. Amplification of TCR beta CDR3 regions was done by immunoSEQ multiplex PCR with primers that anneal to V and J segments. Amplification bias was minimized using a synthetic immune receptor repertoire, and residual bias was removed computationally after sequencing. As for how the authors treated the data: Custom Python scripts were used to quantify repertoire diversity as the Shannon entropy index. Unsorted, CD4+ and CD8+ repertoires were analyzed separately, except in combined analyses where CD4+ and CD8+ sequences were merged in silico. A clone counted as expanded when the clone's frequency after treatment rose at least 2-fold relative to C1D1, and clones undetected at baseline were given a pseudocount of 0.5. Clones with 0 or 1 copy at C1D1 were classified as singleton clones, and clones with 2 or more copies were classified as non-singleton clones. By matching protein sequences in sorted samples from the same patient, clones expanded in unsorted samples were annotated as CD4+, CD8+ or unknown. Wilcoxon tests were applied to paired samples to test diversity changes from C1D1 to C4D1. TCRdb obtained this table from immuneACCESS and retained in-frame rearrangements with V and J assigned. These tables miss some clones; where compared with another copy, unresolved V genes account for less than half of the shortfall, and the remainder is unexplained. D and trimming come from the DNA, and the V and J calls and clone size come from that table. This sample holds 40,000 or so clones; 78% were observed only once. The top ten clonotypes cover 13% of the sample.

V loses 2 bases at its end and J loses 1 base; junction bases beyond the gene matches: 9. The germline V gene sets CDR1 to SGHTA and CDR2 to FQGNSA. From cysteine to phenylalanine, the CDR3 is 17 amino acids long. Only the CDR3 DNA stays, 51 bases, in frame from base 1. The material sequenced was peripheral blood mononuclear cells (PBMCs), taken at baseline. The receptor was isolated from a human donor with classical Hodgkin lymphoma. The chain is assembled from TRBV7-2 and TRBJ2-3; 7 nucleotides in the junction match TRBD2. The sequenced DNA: TGTGCCAGCAGCTTATGGGCCCGGGGGGTGGGCACAGATACGCAGTATTTT. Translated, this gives CASSLWARGVGTDTQYF. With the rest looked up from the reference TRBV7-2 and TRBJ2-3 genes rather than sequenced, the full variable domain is GAGVSQSPSNKVTEKGKDVELRCDPISGHTALYWYRQSLGQGLEFLIYFQGNSAPDKSGLPSDRFSAERTGGSVSTLTIQRTQQEDSAVYLCASSLWARGVGTDTQYFGPGTRLTVL.